The 21 T cell receptor beta chains below were found in one sample sequenced in a study of CD8 T cells in Susac syndrome. RNA totalling roughly 0.45 to 1 ug underwent reverse transcription with random hexamers. TCRdb fed the immunoSEQ multiplex PCR reads into MiXCR, producing one record per CDR3 protein. The table shows about 180,000 distinct CDR3 sequences, with around 94% occurring only once. Sequencing input: CD4+ T cells from PBMCs. The receptors derive from a human donor with Susac syndrome.

As DNA, the CDR3 is TGCGCCAGCAGCCTTTACATTCACAATCAGCCCCAGCATTTT. As protein: CASSLYIHNQPQHF. This chain uses TRBV4-1 with TRBJ1-5; D gene ambiguous. Germline lookup yields CDR1 MGHRA and CDR2 YSYEKL. Between the trimmed V and J ends, which lost 4 bases and 3 bases, there was a span of 10 bases. This CDR3 contains 14 residues.

This clonotype has just a few counts. The V gene is TRBV11-2, the J gene TRBJ2-1, with 9 positions matching TRBD2. Germline CDR1 is SGHAT and CDR2 is FQNNGV. The trim removed 5 bases at V and 3 bases at J, leaving 5 bases unmatched. This CDR3 comprises 15 residues. This CDR3 is CASSEAGGHYNEQFF. The CDR3 DNA follows: TGTGCCAGCAGCGAAGCGGGGGGCCACTACAATGAGCAGTTCTTC.

The chain combines TRBV3-1 with TRBJ2-3; D not resolved. V was pared by 2 bases and J by 6 bases, with 6 bases between. Germline CDR1 LGHDT, CDR2 YNNKEL (reference sequence). This CDR3 comprises 12 residues. The CDR3 sequence: CASSQSPDTQYF. CDR3 bases: TGTGCCAGCAGCCAATCACCGGATACGCAGTATTTT.

In its sample, this clonotype was seen a few times. The chain combines TRBV5-1 with TRBJ1-5; D unclear. CDR1 SGHRS and CDR2 YFSETQ come from the germline V gene. The CDR3 spans 12 residues. Trimming removed 0 bases at V and 6 bases at J, with 4 bases between. The CDR3 nucleotides are TGCGCCAGCAGCTTGGAAGCTCAGCCCCAGCATTTT. Translating gives CASSLEAQPQHF.

The chain has TRBV9 and TRBJ2-5; 9 bases align to TRBD2. Germline assignment: CDR1 SGDLS and CDR2 YYNGEE. J was trimmed by 5 bases and V by 0 bases; bases with no gene match: 8. The CDR3 is made up of 16 amino acids. The CDR3 DNA reads TGTGCCAGCAGCGTAGGGGTCGGCGGGAGGGTGGAGACCCAGTACTTC. This sequence encodes CASSVGVGGRVETQYF. Looking up the rest from reference TRBV9 and TRBJ2-5 gives the full variable domain: DSGVTQTPKHLITATGQRVTLRCSPRSGDLSVYWYQQSLDQGLQFLIQYYNGEERAKGNILERFSAQQFPDLHSELNLSSLELGDSALYFCASSVGVGGRVETQYFGPGTRLLVL.

The chain combines TRBV2 with TRBJ1-5; 9 nucleotides line up with TRBD1. The CDR3 has 14 amino acids. The germline CDR1 and CDR2 sequences are SNHLY and FYNNEI. Germline trimming cut 7 bases from V and 4 bases from J; bases unmatched to any gene: 5. DNA of the CDR3: TGTGCCAGCAAGACAGGGGGACGAAATCAGCCCCAGCATTTT. Translated, it gives CASKTGGRNQPQHF.

The chain combines TRBV20-1 with TRBJ2-5; the D gene could be TRBD1 or TRBD2 (5 bases each). Germline CDR1 and CDR2: DFQATT and SNEGSKA (reference sequence). The CDR3 sequence is 14 residues long. V was shortened by 1 base and J by 7 bases, with 16 bases between the two germline ends. CDR3 region: CSARVGQRDGTQYF. As DNA, the CDR3 is TGCAGTGCTAGAGTAGGGCAGAGGGACGGGACCCAGTACTTC.

This chain connects TRBV5-4 to TRBJ2-2; D not certain. CDR1 is SGHNT and CDR2 is YYREEE in the germline V gene (reference sequence). The V gene lost 4 bases and the J gene lost 2 bases, with 15 bases spanning the gap. The CDR3 is 16 amino acids. The CDR3 DNA reads as TGTGCCAGCAGCCCCTCTCGCGGACCAAACACCGGGGAGCTGTTTTTT. Its translation: CASSPSRGPNTGELFF.

Only a few counts were recorded for this clonotype. V and J are TRBV20-1 and TRBJ2-7; 10 bases match TRBD2. This CDR3 has 14 residues. Germline V CDR1 and CDR2: DFQATT, SNEGSKA (reference sequence). Trimming took 3 bases from V and 5 from J; bases not matched to a gene: 7. CDR3 nucleotide sequence: TGCAGTGCTAGTAAGCGGGAGGGCCACCACGAGCAGTACTTC. This encodes CSASKREGHHEQYF.

The chain uses TRBV29-1 and TRBJ1-2, with a possible D match to TRBD1 (6 bases). Germline V gives CDR1 SQVTM, CDR2 ANQGSEA. Trimming pared 3 bases from V and 5 bases from J, leaving 28 bases between. This CDR3 is 18 amino acids long. This CDR3 reads CSVDTGGRTPSVPYGYTF. DNA for the CDR3: TGCAGCGTTGATACCGGGGGCCGCACCCCGTCGGTTCCTTATGGCTACACCTTC.

The rearrangement uses TRBV4-1 and TRBJ1-1; the match to TRBD1 covers 7 bases. The V and J ends lost 2 bases and 6 bases, in that order; junction bases with no gene match: 9. Looked up from germline, CDR1 is MGHRA and CDR2 is YSYEKL. The CDR3 totals 15 residues. CDR3 amino acids: CASSQPTGFKAEAFF. For the CDR3, the DNA is TGCGCCAGCAGCCAACCGACAGGGTTTAAGGCTGAAGCTTTCTTT.

V and J are TRBV6-2 or TRBV6-3 and TRBJ2-7, with a tentative D call TRBD1 (5 bases). The CDR3 loop spans 16 amino acids. The V gene lost 7 bases and the J gene lost 5 bases, with 24 bases spanning the gap. Germline loops: CDR1 MNHEY, CDR2 SVGEGT. As DNA, the CDR3 is TGTGCCAGCAACCCAGAAAGGGGTTCCGGCTGGGACGAGCAGTACTTC. This sequence encodes CASNPERGSGWDEQYF.

The chain employs TRBV11-3 and TRBJ2-1, with 11 bases identical to TRBD1. Germline CDR1 is SGHNT and CDR2 is YENEEA. This CDR3 is 14 amino acids long. The ends lost 5 bases at V and 9 bases at J; junction bases unmatched: 6. The CDR3 region has the DNA TGTGCCAGCAGCGCCGGACAGGGGGCGCTTGAGCAGTTCTTC. It encodes CASSAGQGALEQFF.

This chain uses TRBV30 with TRBJ2-3, with no clear D. CDR1 GTSNPN and CDR2 SVGIG come from the germline V gene (reference sequence). Trimming took 0 bases from V and 6 from J, leaving 16 bases between them. The CDR3 runs to 15 residues. The CDR3 DNA follows: TGTGCCTGGAGTGTCCTGGGAAACGTGGGGGATACGCAGTATTTT. Amino acid sequence: CAWSVLGNVGDTQYF.

The chain recombines TRBV5-4 with TRBJ1-6; 8 bases match TRBD1. The germline CDR1 and CDR2 sequences are SGHNT and YYREEE (reference sequence). The CDR3 has 15 amino acids. The junction had 10 bases not matched to a gene; V was cut back by 4 bases and J by 10 bases. CDR3 sequence: CASSVNQGADSPLHF. In nucleotides, the CDR3 is TGTGCCAGCAGCGTGAACCAGGGGGCTGACTCACCCCTCCACTTT. Supplemented by reference TRBV5-4 and TRBJ1-6, the full variable domain reads ETGVTQSPTHLIKTRGQQVTLRCSSQSGHNTVSWYQQALGQGPQFIFQYYREEENGRGNFPPRFSGLQFPNYSSELNVNALELDDSALYLCASSVNQGADSPLHFGNGTRLTVT.

The chain couples TRBV30 to TRBJ1-1; D is uncertain. The CDR3 covers 15 residues. From germline, CDR1 is GTSNPN and CDR2 SVGIG (reference sequence). V was shortened by 2 bases and J by 5 bases, with 18 bases between the two germline ends. The CDR3 sequence: CAWSRLRREGTEAFF. CDR3 sequence (DNA): TGTGCCTGGAGTCGACTCCGGCGAGAAGGGACTGAAGCTTTCTTT. Full variable domain (missing parts from reference TRBV30 and TRBJ1-1): SQTIHQWPATLVQPVGSPLSLECTVEGTSNPNLYWYRQAAGRGLQLLFYSVGIGQISSEVPQNLSASRPQDRQFILSSKKLLLSDSGFYLCAWSRLRREGTEAFFGQGTRLTVV.

The chain joins TRBV28 to TRBJ1-5; TRBD1 is a possible D gene (5 bases). Trimming removed 2 bases from V and 11 bases from J, with 13 bases in between. This CDR3 is built from 13 residues. Per the germline V gene, CDR1 is MDHEN and CDR2 is SYDVKM. The CDR3 coding sequence is TGTGCCAGCAGTTTAAGTCAGACCAGGGCCCAGCATTTT. It encodes CASSLSQTRAQHF.

This clonotype was seen only once. This chain uses TRBV29-1 with TRBJ1-1, with 11 nucleotides matching TRBD1. Trimming at V came to 1 base and at J to 5 bases, leaving 3 bases not matched to a gene. Looked up from germline, CDR1 is SQVTM and CDR2 is ANQGSEA. This CDR3 has 14 amino acids. In DNA, the CDR3 is TGCAGCGTTGAAGGACGGGACAGGGGGACTGAAGCTTTCTTT. This gives the protein CSVEGRDRGTEAFF.

The chain joins TRBV4-1 to TRBJ2-4; 9 nucleotides align to TRBD2. In germline, CDR1 is MGHRA, CDR2 YSYEKL. V was clipped by 6 bases and J by 0 bases; unmatched bases: 9. The length of the CDR3 is 17 residues. This CDR3 reads CASRPRLAVLAKNIQYF. In nucleotides, the CDR3 is TGCGCCAGCAGACCCAGACTAGCGGTATTAGCCAAAAACATTCAGTACTTC.

The V and J genes are TRBV28 and TRBJ2-5, with D possibly TRBD2 on 5 matching bases. Germline V gene data show CDR1 as MDHEN and CDR2 as SYDVKM. V was cut by 11 bases and J by 5 bases, with 12 bases left in between. This CDR3 spans 11 amino acids. The CDR3 DNA follows: TGTGCCGTGGAGGCTAGGGAGACCCAGTACTTC. The encoded protein is CAVEARETQYF.

The chain employs TRBV6-5 and TRBJ2-7; either TRBD1 or TRBD2 may supply D (6 bases each). Germline CDR1 reads MNHEY; CDR2 reads SVGAGI. The V gene lost 5 bases and the J gene lost 0 bases, with 8 bases spanning the gap. The CDR3 has 13 residues. CDR3: CASSRGPSYEQYF. The CDR3 bases are TGTGCCAGCAGTCGGGGGCCCTCCTACGAGCAGTACTTC.